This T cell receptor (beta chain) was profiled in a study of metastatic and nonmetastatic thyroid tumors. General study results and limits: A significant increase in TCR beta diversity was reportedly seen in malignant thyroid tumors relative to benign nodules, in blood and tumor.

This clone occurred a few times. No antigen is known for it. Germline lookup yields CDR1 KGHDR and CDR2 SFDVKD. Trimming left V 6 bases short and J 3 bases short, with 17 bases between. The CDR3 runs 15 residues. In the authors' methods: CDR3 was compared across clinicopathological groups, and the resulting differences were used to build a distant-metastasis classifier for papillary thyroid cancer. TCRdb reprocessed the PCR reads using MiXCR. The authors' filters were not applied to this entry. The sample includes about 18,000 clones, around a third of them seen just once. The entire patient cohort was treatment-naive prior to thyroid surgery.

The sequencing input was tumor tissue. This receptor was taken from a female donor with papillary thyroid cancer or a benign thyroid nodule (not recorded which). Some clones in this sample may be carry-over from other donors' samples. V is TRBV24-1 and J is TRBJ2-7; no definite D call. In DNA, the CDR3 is TGTGCCACCAGTTCCGCTGGTCAGAAACTCTACGAGCAGTACTTC. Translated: CATSSAGQKLYEQYF.